Each of the 26 T cell receptor beta chains below was sequenced from the same sample in a study of shared clonotypes between healthy human individuals. Sequencing used immunoSEQ multiplex PCR; TCRdb keeps in-frame clones, though not all of them. The sample carries 2 million to 2.5 million clones, approximately 94% recorded once. CD8 cells classed as naive were CD45RO-negative and positively selected for CCR7, excluding terminally differentiated effector memory CD45RA+ cells. What was sequenced was naive CD8+ T cells from PBMCs. These receptors came from a young man in good health. Some clones in this sample may be carry-over from other donors' samples.

The gene calls are TRBV2 and TRBJ2-7; D is ambiguous. The V and J ends lost 5 bases and 4 bases respectively, with 21 bases between them. Germline CDR1 and CDR2: SNHLY and FYNNEI. CDR3 length: 16 residues. Here the CDR3 DNA reads TGTGCCAGCAGTCCCAAAAGGACGGAAATACGGTACGAGCAGTACTTC. It yields the protein CASSPKRTEIRYEQYF.

This clone was found a few times. This chain uses TRBV7-3 with TRBJ2-2; D unresolved. Trimming took 2 bases from V and 6 from J, leaving 4 bases between them. The CDR3 runs to 12 residues. From germline, CDR1 is SGHTA and CDR2 FQGTGA. This CDR3 reads CASSLLPGELFF. CDR3 nucleotides: TGTGCCAGCAGCTTATTACCCGGGGAGCTGTTTTTT.

The count of this clone is one. This sequence joins TRBV10-3 and TRBJ1-2; possibly TRBD1 for D (6 bases). The germline V gene has CDR1 ENHRY and CDR2 SYGVKD. The CDR3 extends over 14 amino acids. Trimming left V 10 bases short and J 2 bases short, with 17 bases between. The DNA for the CDR3 is TGTGCCACCGAAACAGGGACTACCAACTATGGCTACACCTTC. Encoded protein: CATETGTTNYGYTF.

This chain links TRBV6-6 with TRBJ1-2, with D unresolved. Deletions cut 5 bases from V and 3 bases from J, with 16 bases between. The CDR3 covers 15 residues. CDR1 is MNHNY, CDR2 SVGAGI, per germline (reference sequence). CDR3 nucleotides: TGTGCCAGCAGTGCCCCGGAGGCCTTCTACTATGGCTACACCTTC. This translates into CASSAPEAFYYGYTF.

V is TRBV7-9 and J is TRBJ2-7; D unresolved. The CDR3 runs 12 residues. V was cut by 2 bases and J by 3 bases, with 5 bases left in between. The germline V gene has CDR1 SEHNR and CDR2 FQNEAQ (reference sequence). The CDR3 DNA reads TGTGCCAGCAGCTTAACTTACTACGAGCAGTACTTC. As protein: CASSLTYYEQYF.

For this clone: The sample carries other DNA sequences with the same CDR3. The chain links TRBV19 to TRBJ1-1, with D tentatively TRBD1 (5 bases). CDR1 is LNHDA, CDR2 SQIVND, per germline (reference sequence). This CDR3 is built from 14 residues. Trimming cost V 3 bases and J 0 bases, with 8 bases left between them. The CDR3 nucleotides are TGTGCCAGTAGTATTGACAGACTGAACACTGAAGCTTTCTTT. Protein: CASSIDRLNTEAFF.

The chain couples TRBV15 to TRBJ2-7; perhaps D is TRBD1 or TRBD2 (5 bases each). This CDR3 comprises 13 residues. The V gene's germline CDR1 is LNHNV and CDR2 YYDKDF (reference sequence). The V end lost 5 bases, the J end lost 1 base, and 9 bases lay between the germline ends. The CDR3 coding sequence is TGTGCCACCAGCTGGGACGGATCCTACGAGCAGTACTTC. As protein: CATSWDGSYEQYF.

The chain has TRBV29-1 and TRBJ2-1; 8 bases fit TRBD2. Germline-derived CDR1 and CDR2 are SQVTM and ANQGSEA. The CDR3 sequence is 13 residues long. V shed 7 bases, J shed 3 bases, and the junction held 5 bases outside the gene matches. CDR3 nucleotide sequence: TGCAGCGGGGGACTAGGCAACTACAATGAGCAGTTCTTC. Amino acids: CSGGLGNYNEQFF.

This rearrangement joins TRBV4-3 to TRBJ2-3; D gene uncertain. V was clipped by 1 base and J by 2 bases, with 16 bases between them. The CDR3 loop spans 17 amino acids. Germline CDR1 is LGHNA and CDR2 is YSLEER. CDR3 coding DNA: TGCGCCAGCAGCCAAGCCCTACTGCCATCGGACACAGATACGCAGTATTTT. The encoded protein is CASSQALLPSDTDTQYF.

This sequence joins TRBV5-1 and TRBJ2-3; maybe TRBD2 (5 bases). This CDR3 has 15 residues. V lost 1 base and J lost 2, with 11 bases in between. Germline CDR1 reads SGHRS; CDR2 reads YFSETQ. The CDR3 DNA reads TGCGCCAGCAGCTTGACCGGGAAACCCACAGATACGCAGTATTTT. As protein: CASSLTGKPTDTQYF. Looking up the rest from reference TRBV5-1 and TRBJ2-3 gives the full variable domain: KAGVTQTPRYLIKTRGQQVTLSCSPISGHRSVSWYQQTPGQGLQFLFEYFSETQRNKGNFPGRFSGRQFSNSRSEMNVSTLELGDSALYLCASSLTGKPTDTQYFGPGTRLTVL.

The rearrangement joins TRBV2 to TRBJ2-5; TRBD1 agrees at 8 bases. The germline gives CDR1 SNHLY, CDR2 FYNNEI. The CDR3 is made up of 15 amino acids. Germline trimming cut 4 bases from V and 5 bases from J; bases unmatched to any gene: 9. CDR3 DNA sequence: TGTGCCAGCAGTGCCACTACAGGGGGTCGGGAGACCCAGTACTTC. Translating it yields CASSATTGGRETQYF.

In nucleotides, the CDR3 is TGTGCCAGCTCACCACCGCCGGGGGCGGGGACCGGGGAGCTGTTTTTT. Its translation: CASSPPPGAGTGELFF. J is TRBJ2-2 and V is TRBV18, with D tentatively TRBD1 or TRBD2 (6 bases each). Germline loops: CDR1 KGHSH, CDR2 LQKENI. Trimming shortened V by 0 bases and J by 5 bases, and 13 bases separated the two germline ends. The CDR3 covers 16 residues.

The J gene is TRBJ2-7, the V gene TRBV28; TRBD2 might be the D (6 bases). Germline V gene lookup returns CDR1 MDHEN and CDR2 SYDVKM. This CDR3 spans 15 amino acids. With 7 bases removed from V and 0 bases from J, the gap between germline ends came to 16 bases. The CDR3 DNA sequence: TGTGCCAGCACCCCTAGCGCCAACCCCTCCTACGAGCAGTACTTC. Translating it yields CASTPSANPSYEQYF.

The rearrangement uses TRBV21-1 and TRBJ2-2; the tabulated D call, TRBD2, remains unverified against the DNA. TRBV21-1 is recorded as a pseudogene. The CDR3 contains 16 residues. The CDR3 coding sequence is TGTGCCAGCAGCAAACGGACTAGCCGGGTCACCGGGGAGCTGTTTTTT. Amino acids: CASSKRTSRVTGELFF.

The chain employs TRBV5-1 and TRBJ2-3; 7 bases match TRBD1. This CDR3 region has 16 residues. V lost 4 bases to trimming and J lost 6 bases; unmatched junction nucleotides: 14. Germline V gives CDR1 SGHRS, CDR2 YFSETQ. The CDR3: CASSPSGTAGGDTQYF. The CDR3 DNA sequence: TGCGCCAGCAGCCCGTCCGGGACAGCAGGCGGGGATACGCAGTATTTT. Variable domain in full (rest from reference TRBV5-1 and TRBJ2-3): KAGVTQTPRYLIKTRGQQVTLSCSPISGHRSVSWYQQTPGQGLQFLFEYFSETQRNKGNFPGRFSGRQFSNSRSEMNVSTLELGDSALYLCASSPSGTAGGDTQYFGPGTRLTVL.

The V gene is TRBV5-6, the J gene TRBJ1-2; TRBD1 aligns across 7 bases. CDR1 and CDR2 from the germline V gene are SGHDT and YYEEEE. CDR3 size: 15 residues. Trimming removed 1 base from V and 8 bases from J; junction bases left unmatched: 11. CDR3 bases: TGTGCCAGCAGCTTGTGGCCTCCGGGACAGAAAGGCTACACCTTC. Encoded protein: CASSLWPPGQKGYTF.

Regarding this clone: This sample also contains other DNA sequences that code for the same CDR3. The chain recombines TRBV2 with TRBJ1-1; D is ambiguous. V was clipped by 2 bases and J by 1 base, with 5 bases between them. Germline lookup yields CDR1 SNHLY and CDR2 FYNNEI. The CDR3 sequence is 13 residues long. DNA of the CDR3: TGTGCCAGCAGTGAAAGACAGAACACTGAAGCTTTCTTT. As protein: CASSERQNTEAFF.

V gene TRBV2 combines with J gene TRBJ1-4; D may be TRBD1 (5 bases). Per germline, CDR1 SNHLY and CDR2 FYNNEI. The CDR3 spans 14 residues. With 8 bases removed from V and 6 bases from J, the gap between germline ends came to 16 bases. Here the CDR3 reads CASGDELGYEKLFF. Written as DNA, the CDR3 is TGTGCCAGCGGGGACGAATTAGGATATGAAAAACTGTTTTTT.

V and J are TRBV10-3 and TRBJ2-2, with 11 nucleotides matching TRBD2. Germline-derived CDR1 and CDR2 are ENHRY and SYGVKD. CDR3 length: 14 residues. V gave up 6 bases and J gave up 3 bases; unmatched junction bases: 0. The CDR3 region is CAIRLAGDTGELFF. The CDR3 DNA follows: TGTGCCATCAGACTAGCGGGAGACACCGGGGAGCTGTTTTTT.

This chain links TRBV7-9 with TRBJ2-1; 9 bases agree with TRBD2. Germline CDR1 SEHNR, CDR2 FQNEAQ (reference sequence). V lost 5 bases and J lost 3; bases outside the gene matches: 5. This CDR3 contains 15 residues. The CDR3 here is CASSPRTSVYNEQFF. CDR3 DNA: TGTGCCAGCAGCCCTCGGACTAGCGTCTACAATGAGCAGTTCTTC.

The chain employs TRBV11-2 and TRBJ1-1, with a weak D call TRBD1 (5 bases). Trimming stripped 5 bases from V and 2 bases from J, with 15 bases between. CDR1 SGHAT and CDR2 FQNNGV come from the germline V gene. The CDR3 extends over 15 amino acids. The CDR3 reads CASSPRGGKNTEAFF. The CDR3 DNA is TGTGCCAGCAGCCCAAGGGGAGGGAAAAACACTGAAGCTTTCTTT.

The CDR3 is CASSYDLNQPQHF. The CDR3 coding sequence is TGTGCCAGTAGTTATGACCTTAATCAGCCCCAGCATTTT. J is TRBJ1-5 and V is TRBV19; no clear D gene. The V and J ends lost 5 bases and 4 bases respectively, with 9 bases between them. The CDR3 consists of 13 residues. The V gene's germline CDR1 is LNHDA and CDR2 SQIVND (reference sequence).

This chain joins TRBV13 and TRBJ2-1; 8 nucleotides align to TRBD1. Germline CDR1 is PRHDT and CDR2 is FYEKMQ (reference sequence). The CDR3 runs to 15 residues. J lost 1 base, V lost 5 bases, and 4 bases had no gene match. The CDR3 DNA follows: TGTGCCAGCAGCCCTGGGACAGGATCCTACAATGAGCAGTTCTTC. Protein sequence: CASSPGTGSYNEQFF.

V and J are TRBV5-8 and TRBJ2-3; D remains unclear. The CDR3 spans 15 residues. Germline lookup yields CDR1 SGHTS and CDR2 YDEGEE. The V end was cut by 1 base, the J end by 0 bases, with 9 bases between. CDR3 in DNA: TGTGCCAGCAGCTTGACAGCGACTAGCACAGATACGCAGTATTTT. Translated: CASSLTATSTDTQYF.

The chain employs TRBV6-1 and TRBJ2-3; the match to TRBD1 covers 10 bases. The ends lost 0 bases at V and 2 bases at J; junction bases unmatched: 11. The CDR3 spans 19 residues. Germline CDR1 MNHNS, CDR2 SASEGT. CDR3 sequence: CASSEAWTGGFYVTDTQYF. The CDR3 region has the DNA TGTGCCAGCAGTGAAGCGTGGACAGGGGGTTTTTATGTCACAGATACGCAGTATTTT.

V is TRBV28 and J is TRBJ1-2; 7 bases align to TRBD1. The CDR3 spans 17 residues. Germline-derived CDR1 and CDR2 are MDHEN and SYDVKM. V lost 6 bases to trimming and J lost 4 bases; unmatched junction nucleotides: 17. The CDR3 bases are TGTGCCAGCAGCGCCCCCGACAGGGCCCCCTGGGGCTATGGCTACACCTTC. Its protein is CASSAPDRAPWGYGYTF.